This TCR beta chain was recorded in a study of T cell repertoires in ileal Crohn's disease. Looked up from germline, CDR1 is LGHNA and CDR2 is YNFKEQ. This CDR3 is 13 amino acids long. V shed 1 base and J shed 7 bases, with 10 bases lying between them. Only in-frame clones appear in the TCRdb table, and some are missing; sequencing was by immunoSEQ multiplex PCR. The table shows roughly 13,000 clones, with roughly four fifths occurring only once. Time point defined: inflamed ileum from the surgical specimen. The chain combines TRBV4-2 with TRBJ1-2; maybe TRBD1 (6 bases). The clonotype was recovered from an adult with Crohn's disease. Sequenced: ileal tissue. The CDR3 region has the DNA TGTGCCAGCAGCCAAGGAGGGGGTGGTGGCTACACCTTC. Its translation is CASSQGGGGGYTF.